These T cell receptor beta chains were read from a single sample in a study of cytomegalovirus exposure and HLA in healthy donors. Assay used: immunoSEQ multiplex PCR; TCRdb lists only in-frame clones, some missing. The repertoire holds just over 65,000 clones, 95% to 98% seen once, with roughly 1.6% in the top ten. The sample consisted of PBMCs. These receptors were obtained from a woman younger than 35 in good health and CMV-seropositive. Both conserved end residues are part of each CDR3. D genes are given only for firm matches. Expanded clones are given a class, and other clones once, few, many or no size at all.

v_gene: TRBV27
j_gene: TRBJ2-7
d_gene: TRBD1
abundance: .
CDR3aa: CASSLDREGYEQYF
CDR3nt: TGTGCCAGCAGTTTAGACAGGGAAGGCTACGAGCAGTACTTC

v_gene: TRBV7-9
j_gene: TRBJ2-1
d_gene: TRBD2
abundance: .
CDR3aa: CASRRGTSDRNEQFF
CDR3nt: TGTGCCAGCCGACGAGGGACTAGCGATCGCAATGAGCAGTTCTTC

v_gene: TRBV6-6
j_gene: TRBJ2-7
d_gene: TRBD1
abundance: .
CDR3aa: CASSFPRGLSSYEQYF
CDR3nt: TGTGCCAGCAGTTTCCCTAGGGGGCTCAGCTCCTACGAGCAGTACTTC

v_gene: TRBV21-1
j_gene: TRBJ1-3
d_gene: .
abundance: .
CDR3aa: CASSGQGSGNTIYF
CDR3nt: TGTGCCAGCAGCGGACAGGGGTCTGGAAACACCATATATTTT

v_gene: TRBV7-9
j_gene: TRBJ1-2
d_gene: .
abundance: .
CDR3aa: CASSLQDLRGGYTF
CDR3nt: TGTGCCAGCAGCTTACAGGACCTAAGAGGGGGCTACACCTTC

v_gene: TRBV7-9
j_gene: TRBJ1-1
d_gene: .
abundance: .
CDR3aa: CASSTLGAYTEAFF
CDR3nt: TGTGCCAGCAGCACCTTAGGGGCCTACACTGAAGCTTTCTTT

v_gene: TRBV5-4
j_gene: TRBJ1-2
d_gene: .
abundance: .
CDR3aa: CASSPPGEGYGYTF
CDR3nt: TGTGCCAGCAGCCCTCCCGGGGAGGGCTATGGCTACACCTTC

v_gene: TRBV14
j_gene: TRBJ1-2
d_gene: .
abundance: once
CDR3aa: CASSQEFSVGADYGYTF
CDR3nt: TGTGCCAGCAGCCAAGAGTTTTCGGTAGGGGCAGACTATGGCTACACCTTC

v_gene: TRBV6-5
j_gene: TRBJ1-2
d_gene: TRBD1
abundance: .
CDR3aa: CASSYLGQGKGYTF
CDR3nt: TGTGCCAGCAGTTACCTGGGACAGGGCAAAGGCTACACCTTC

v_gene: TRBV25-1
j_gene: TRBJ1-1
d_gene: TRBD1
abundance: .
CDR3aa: CASGGQGLMNTEAFF
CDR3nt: TGTGCCAGCGGTGGACAGGGGCTCATGAACACTGAAGCTTTCTTT

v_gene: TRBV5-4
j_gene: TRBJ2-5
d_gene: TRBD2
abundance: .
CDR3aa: CASSVVTSVWETQYF
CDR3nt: TGTGCCAGCAGCGTAGTGACTAGCGTCTGGGAGACCCAGTACTTC

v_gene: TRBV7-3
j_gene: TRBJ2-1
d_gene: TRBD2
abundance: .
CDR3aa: CASSPSKGLAGVGYNEQFF
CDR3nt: TGTGCCAGCAGCCCGAGCAAGGGACTAGCGGGAGTAGGCTACAATGAGCAGTTCTTC

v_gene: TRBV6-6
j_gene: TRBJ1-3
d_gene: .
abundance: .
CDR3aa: CASSPRDSGNTIYF
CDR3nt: TGTGCCAGCAGCCCACGCGACTCTGGAAACACCATATATTTT

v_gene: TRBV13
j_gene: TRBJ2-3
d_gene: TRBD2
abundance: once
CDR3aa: CASSSHQRTSGRSMADTQYF
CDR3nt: TGTGCCAGCAGCTCCCATCAAAGGACTAGCGGGAGAAGTATGGCAGATACGCAGTATTTT

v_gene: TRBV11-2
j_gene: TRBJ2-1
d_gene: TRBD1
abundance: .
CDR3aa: CASSLDQQDRLFDEQFF
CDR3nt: TGTGCCAGCAGCTTAGATCAACAGGACAGGTTATTCGATGAGCAGTTCTTC

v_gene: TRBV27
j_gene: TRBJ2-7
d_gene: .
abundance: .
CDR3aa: CASSLWGRSYEQYF
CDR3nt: TGTGCCAGCAGTTTATGGGGGAGGTCCTACGAGCAGTACTTC

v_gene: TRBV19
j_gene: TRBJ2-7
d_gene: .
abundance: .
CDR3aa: CASSETGEQYF
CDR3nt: TGTGCCAGTAGTGAAACAGGCGAGCAGTACTTC

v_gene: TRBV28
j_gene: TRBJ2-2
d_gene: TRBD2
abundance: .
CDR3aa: CASSLWASGDTGELFF
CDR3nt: TGTGCCAGCAGTTTATGGGCTAGCGGGGACACCGGGGAGCTGTTTTTT

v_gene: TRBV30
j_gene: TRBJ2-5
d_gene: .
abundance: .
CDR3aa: CAWSVGTRETQYF
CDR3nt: TGTGCCTGGAGTGTAGGAACGAGGGAGACCCAGTACTTC

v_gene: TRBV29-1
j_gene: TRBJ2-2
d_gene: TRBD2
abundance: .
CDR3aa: CSVEVSSGRHTGELFF
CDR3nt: TGCAGCGTTGAAGTTTCTAGCGGGAGGCACACCGGGGAGCTGTTTTTT

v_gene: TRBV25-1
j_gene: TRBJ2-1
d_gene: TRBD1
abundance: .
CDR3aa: CASSATGAYNEQFF
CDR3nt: TGTGCCAGCAGTGCGACAGGGGCGTACAATGAGCAGTTCTTC

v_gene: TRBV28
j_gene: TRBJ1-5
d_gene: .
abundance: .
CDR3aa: CATKEGPQPQHF
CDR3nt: TGTGCCACCAAAGAGGGTCCTCAGCCCCAGCATTTT

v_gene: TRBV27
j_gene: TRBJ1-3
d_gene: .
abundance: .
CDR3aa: CASSFRQAGNTIYF
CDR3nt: TGTGCCAGCAGTTTTAGACAGGCTGGAAACACCATATATTTT

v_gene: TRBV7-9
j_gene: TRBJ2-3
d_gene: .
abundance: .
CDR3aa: CASSLGQTSTDTQYF
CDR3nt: TGTGCCAGCAGCCTTGGACAGACTAGCACAGATACGCAGTATTTT

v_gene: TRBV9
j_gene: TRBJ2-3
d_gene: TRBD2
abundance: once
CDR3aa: CASSVGSSGTQYF
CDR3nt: TGTGCCAGCAGCGTAGGTTCTAGCGGGACTCAGTATTTT

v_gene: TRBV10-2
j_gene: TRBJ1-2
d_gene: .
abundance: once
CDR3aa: CASSESGGDGYTF
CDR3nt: TGCGCCAGCAGTGAGAGTGGGGGGGATGGCTACACCTTC

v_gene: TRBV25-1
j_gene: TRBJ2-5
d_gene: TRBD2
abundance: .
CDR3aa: CASSEGLASIRETQYF
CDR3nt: TGTGCCAGCAGTGAAGGACTAGCGTCAATTCGGGAGACCCAGTACTTC

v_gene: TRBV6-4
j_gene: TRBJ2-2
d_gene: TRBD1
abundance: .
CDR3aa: CASSSQGDTGELFF
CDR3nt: TGTGCCAGCAGTTCGCAGGGGGACACCGGGGAGCTGTTTTTT

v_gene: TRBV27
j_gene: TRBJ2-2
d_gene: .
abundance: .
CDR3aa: CASGPARELFF
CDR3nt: TGTGCCTCAGGGCCCGCCCGGGAGCTGTTTTTT

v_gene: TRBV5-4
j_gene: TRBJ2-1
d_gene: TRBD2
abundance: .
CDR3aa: CASSSRAGGIQDNEQFF
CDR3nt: TGTGCCAGCAGTTCGAGAGCGGGAGGGATTCAAGACAATGAGCAGTTCTTC

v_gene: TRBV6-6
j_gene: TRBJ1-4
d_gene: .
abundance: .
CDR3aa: CASSYLGGGVEKLFF
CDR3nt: TGTGCCAGCAGTTACTTGGGAGGTGGGGTTGAAAAACTGTTTTTT

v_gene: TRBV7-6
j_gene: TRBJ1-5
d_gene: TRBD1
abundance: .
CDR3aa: CASSVTGGLSNQPQHF
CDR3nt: TGTGCCAGCAGCGTAACAGGGGGACTTAGCAATCAGCCCCAGCATTTT

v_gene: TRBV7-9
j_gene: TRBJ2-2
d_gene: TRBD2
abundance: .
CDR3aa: CASSLERGREYTGELFF
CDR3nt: TGTGCCAGCAGCTTAGAACGCGGGAGGGAGTACACCGGGGAGCTGTTTTTT

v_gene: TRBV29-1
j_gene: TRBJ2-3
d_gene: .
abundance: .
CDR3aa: CSVDGLTDTQYF
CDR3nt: TGCAGCGTTGATGGCCTCACAGATACGCAGTATTTT

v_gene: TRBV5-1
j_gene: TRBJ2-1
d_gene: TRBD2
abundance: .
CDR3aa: CASNRRALAGVYNEQFF
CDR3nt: TGCGCCAGCAACCGAAGGGCTCTAGCGGGAGTTTACAATGAGCAGTTCTTC

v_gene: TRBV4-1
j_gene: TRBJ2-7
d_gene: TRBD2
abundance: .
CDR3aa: CASSQLAGGPYEQYF
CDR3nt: TGCGCCAGCAGCCAACTAGCGGGAGGGCCCTACGAGCAGTACTTC

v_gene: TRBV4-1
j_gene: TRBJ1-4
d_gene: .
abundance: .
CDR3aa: CASSHARGSNEKLFF
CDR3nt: TGCGCCAGCAGCCATGCCAGGGGTTCTAATGAAAAACTGTTTTTT

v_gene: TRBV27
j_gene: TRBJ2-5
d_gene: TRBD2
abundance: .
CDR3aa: CASGLAGVDETQYF
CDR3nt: TGTGCCAGCGGACTAGCGGGAGTTGACGAGACCCAGTACTTC

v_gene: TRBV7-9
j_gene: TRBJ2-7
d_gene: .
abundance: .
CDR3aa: CASSLATSTAYEQYF
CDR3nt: TGTGCCAGCAGCTTAGCAACCTCCACAGCCTACGAGCAGTACTTC

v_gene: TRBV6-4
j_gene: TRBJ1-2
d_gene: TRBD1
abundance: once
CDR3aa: CASRNRTGDYGYTF
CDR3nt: TGTGCCAGCAGAAACAGGACAGGGGACTATGGCTACACCTTC